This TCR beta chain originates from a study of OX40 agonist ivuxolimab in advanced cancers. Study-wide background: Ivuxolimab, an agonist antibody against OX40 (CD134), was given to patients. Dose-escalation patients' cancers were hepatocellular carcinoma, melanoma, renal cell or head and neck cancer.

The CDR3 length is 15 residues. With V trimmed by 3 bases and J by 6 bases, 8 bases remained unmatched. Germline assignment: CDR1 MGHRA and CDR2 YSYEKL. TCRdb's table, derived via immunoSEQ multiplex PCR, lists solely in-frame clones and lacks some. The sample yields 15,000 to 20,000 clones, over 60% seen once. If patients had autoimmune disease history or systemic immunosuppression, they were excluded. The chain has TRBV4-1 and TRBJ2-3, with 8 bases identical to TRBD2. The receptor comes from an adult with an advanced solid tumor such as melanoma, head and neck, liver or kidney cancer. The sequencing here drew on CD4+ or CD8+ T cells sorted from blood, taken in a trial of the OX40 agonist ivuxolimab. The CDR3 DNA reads TGCGCCAGCAGCCACGCACTAGCGGTCAGGGATACGCAGTATTTT. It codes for CASSHALAVRDTQYF.